The 26 T cell receptor beta chains below come from one sample, sequenced in a study of OX40 agonist ivuxolimab in advanced cancers. The library was generated by the immunoSEQ multiplex PCR assay. In its TCRdb copy, this immuneACCESS table keeps in-frame sequences only and misses some clones. Where compared with another copy, unresolved V genes explain less than half of these, and the others have no known cause. The sample table records 20,000 to 25,000 clones; roughly 90% of these occur just once. The top ten clonotypes cover 30% to 35% of the sample. Sequenced material: CD4+ or CD8+ T cells sorted from blood, taken in a trial of the OX40 agonist ivuxolimab. The source of these receptors is an adult with an advanced solid tumor such as melanoma, head and neck, liver or kidney cancer.

The chain has TRBV6-1 and TRBJ1-5; a weak D match, TRBD1 (6 bases). Germline V gene data show CDR1 as MNHNS and CDR2 as SASEGT. V dropped 2 bases and J dropped 5 bases, with 16 bases sitting between them. This CDR3 has 16 residues. The DNA for the CDR3 is TGTGCCAGCAGTGAATGGACAGCCAGAGATGATCAGCCCCAGCATTTT. This translates into CASSEWTARDDQPQHF.

This clone turned up a few times. V and J are TRBV5-4 and TRBJ2-1; 14 bases are a match to TRBD2. In germline, CDR1 is SGHNT, CDR2 YYREEE (reference sequence). With 5 bases clipped from V and 6 bases from J, the junction kept 4 bases outside the gene matches. The CDR3 sequence is 15 residues long. The CDR3, as DNA: TGTGCCAGCAGAGCCGGGACTAGCGGGAGCAATGAGCAGTTCTTC. Translating gives CASRAGTSGSNEQFF.

The genes are TRBV10-1 and TRBJ1-5, with no clear D. The CDR3 contains 15 residues. Germline V gives CDR1 WNHNN, CDR2 SYGVQD (reference sequence). V was clipped by 6 bases and J by 6 bases, with 18 bases between them. The CDR3 sequence: CASSASGGPGQPQHF. The CDR3 DNA reads as TGCGCCAGCAGCGCCTCAGGAGGGCCCGGTCAGCCCCAGCATTTT.

This rearrangement joins TRBV30 to TRBJ1-4; no reliable D call. This CDR3 spans 12 amino acids. Looked up from germline, CDR1 is GTSNPN and CDR2 is SVGIG (reference sequence). Trimming took 5 bases from V and 8 from J, leaving 12 bases between them. The CDR3 here is CAWRPGREKLFF. In nucleotides, the CDR3 is TGTGCCTGGCGACCGGGAAGGGAAAAACTGTTTTTT.

The chain joins TRBV5-1 to TRBJ2-3; 9 positions match TRBD2. The CDR3 contains 18 residues. With V trimmed by 0 bases and J by 3 bases, 11 bases remained unmatched. Looked up from germline, CDR1 is SGHRS and CDR2 is YFSETQ. The CDR3 nucleotides read TGCGCCAGCAGCTTGGAGGCTAGCGGGACCCGTTCAACAGATACGCAGTATTTT. It specifies CASSLEASGTRSTDTQYF. Together with reference TRBV5-1 and TRBJ2-3, the CDR3 gives the full variable domain: KAGVTQTPRYLIKTRGQQVTLSCSPISGHRSVSWYQQTPGQGLQFLFEYFSETQRNKGNFPGRFSGRQFSNSRSEMNVSTLELGDSALYLCASSLEASGTRSTDTQYFGPGTRLTVL.

The count of this clone is one. CDR3 coding DNA: TGTGCCTGGAGTCTCGACAAGAACACTGAAGCTTTCTTT. Protein: CAWSLDKNTEAFF. The V gene is TRBV30, the J gene TRBJ1-1, with no clear D. CDR1 GTSNPN and CDR2 SVGIG come from the germline V gene (reference sequence). Trimming cost V 2 bases and J 1 base, with 8 bases left between them. CDR3 length: 13 amino acids.

CDR3 region: CAWSPLLTGEAFF. CDR3 DNA sequence: TGTGCCTGGAGTCCACTCTTGACAGGGGAAGCTTTCTTT. V and J are TRBV30 and TRBJ1-1, with 7 bases matching TRBD1. The CDR3 is 13 amino acids. J was trimmed by 8 bases and V by 2 bases; bases with no gene match: 8. Germline V gene sequence: CDR1 GTSNPN, CDR2 SVGIG (reference sequence).

This clone has more than one count but fewer than ten. The chain joins TRBV2 to TRBJ1-5; D uncertain. The CDR3 runs to 15 residues. V dropped 6 bases and J dropped 2 bases, with 14 bases sitting between them. Germline values: CDR1 SNHLY, CDR2 FYNNEI. In DNA form, the CDR3 reads TGTGCCAGCAGCGACGATGGGGATGGCAATCAGCCCCAGCATTTT. It translates to CASSDDGDGNQPQHF.

The rearrangement uses TRBV6-5 and TRBJ1-4; 7 nucleotides agree with TRBD1. This CDR3 comprises 15 residues. V shed 5 bases, J shed 8 bases, and the junction held 11 bases outside the gene matches. The V gene's germline CDR1 is MNHEY and CDR2 SVGAGI. CDR3 nucleotides: TGTGCCAGCAGTCCCCTTGGGCAGGGGGGGGAAAAACTGTTTTTT. It encodes CASSPLGQGGEKLFF.

The chain links TRBV7-8 to TRBJ1-2; possibly TRBD1 for D (5 bases). The CDR3 covers 15 residues. Trimming removed 4 bases at V and 4 bases at J, with 16 bases between. Germline CDR1 SGHVS, CDR2 FQNEAQ. The CDR3, as DNA: TGTGCCAGCAGCTGGGACCCTAACGGGGCCTATGGCTACACCTTC. It translates to CASSWDPNGAYGYTF. Full variable domain (rest looked up from reference TRBV7-8 and TRBJ1-2): GAGVSQSPRYKVAKRGQDVALRCDPISGHVSLFWYQQALGQGPEFLTYFQNEAQLDKSGLPSDRFFAERPEGSVSTLKIQRTQQEDSAVYLCASSWDPNGAYGYTFGSGTRLTVV.

V gene TRBV7-9 combines with J gene TRBJ2-7; D gene uncertain. Deletions cut 2 bases from V and 3 bases from J, with 5 bases between. CDR3 length equals 12 residues. Germline V lookup: CDR1 SEHNR, CDR2 FQNEAQ (reference sequence). CDR3 loop: CASSLTLYEQYF. CDR3 DNA sequence: TGTGCCAGCAGCTTAACCCTCTACGAGCAGTACTTC.

The gene calls are TRBV30 and TRBJ2-2; D is perhaps TRBD1 (6 bases). The germline CDR1 and CDR2 sequences are GTSNPN and SVGIG (reference sequence). Trimming took 5 bases from V and 3 from J, leaving 16 bases between them. This CDR3 spans 15 amino acids. CDR3 coding DNA: TGTGCCTGGCGTATCCAGGACAGAGACACCGGGGAGCTGTTTTTT. It translates to CAWRIQDRDTGELFF.

The gene calls are TRBV27 and TRBJ1-5; 9 bases are a match to TRBD1. Germline V gives CDR1 MNHEY, CDR2 SMNVEV (reference sequence). The CDR3 is made up of 15 amino acids. The trim removed 3 bases at V and 5 bases at J, leaving 5 bases unmatched. The CDR3 loop reads CASSFSGQGYQPQHF. Written as DNA, the CDR3 is TGTGCCAGCAGTTTCTCCGGACAGGGGTATCAGCCCCAGCATTTT.

This chain connects TRBV29-1 to TRBJ2-3; D perhaps matches TRBD2 (5 bases). This CDR3 comprises 13 residues. Germline V gene data show CDR1 as SQVTM and CDR2 as ANQGSEA. V lost 3 bases to trimming and J lost 2 bases, with 9 bases between them. This CDR3 is CSVDWRVTDTQYF. The CDR3 nucleotides are TGCAGCGTTGATTGGCGGGTCACAGATACGCAGTATTTT.

V usage is TRBV19 and J usage is TRBJ2-7, with 8 nucleotides matching TRBD1. Germline loops: CDR1 LNHDA, CDR2 SQIVND (reference sequence). The CDR3 spans 14 residues. Trimming at V came to 4 bases and at J to 2 bases, leaving 4 bases not matched to a gene. The DNA of the CDR3 is TGTGCCAGTAGTACCAGGGACAGGCCCTACGAGCAGTACTTC. Its protein is CASSTRDRPYEQYF.

The chain couples TRBV6-1 to TRBJ2-7; 8 bases are shared with TRBD1. The V gene's germline CDR1 is MNHNS and CDR2 SASEGT. V shed 5 bases, J shed 2 bases, and the junction held 8 bases outside the gene matches. CDR3 length equals 15 residues. DNA of the CDR3: TGTGCCAGCAGTTGGACAGGGAATAATCCCTACGAGCAGTACTTC. Translation gives CASSWTGNNPYEQYF.

V and J are TRBV4-3 and TRBJ1-2, with D perhaps TRBD1 (6 bases). The V gene lost 0 bases and the J gene lost 4 bases, with 12 bases spanning the gap. Per germline, CDR1 LGHNA and CDR2 YSLEER. The CDR3 sequence is 15 residues long. In DNA, the CDR3 is TGCGCCAGCAGCCAAGAACACAGGGTGGTCTATGGCTACACCTTC. Its translation: CASSQEHRVVYGYTF.

This chain links TRBV27 with TRBJ1-2; D is undetermined. The CDR3 runs 17 residues. The germline V gene has CDR1 MNHEY and CDR2 SMNVEV (reference sequence). Trimming left V 6 bases short and J 0 bases short, with 20 bases between. The CDR3 is CASRKQGITKPNYGYTF. The CDR3 DNA reads TGTGCCAGCAGAAAACAAGGGATCACAAAACCTAACTATGGCTACACCTTC.

V is TRBV18 and J is TRBJ2-7; the match to TRBD1 covers 8 bases. CDR1 and CDR2 (germline): KGHSH, LQKENI. Unmatched junction bases numbered 4, after V lost 6 bases and J lost 3 bases. The CDR3 length is 13 residues. CDR3 in DNA: TGTGCCAGCTCCCGAGGACAGGGCTACGAGCAGTACTTC. It codes for CASSRGQGYEQYF.

The J gene is TRBJ1-1, the V gene TRBV19, with D possibly TRBD1 on 5 matching bases. The CDR3 is 14 residues long. V lost 3 bases, J lost 5 bases, and 13 bases lay in between. Per the germline V gene, CDR1 is LNHDA and CDR2 is SQIVND (reference sequence). CDR3 sequence reads: CASSMVEEGTEAFF. CDR3 bases: TGTGCCAGTAGTATGGTGGAGGAGGGGACTGAAGCTTTCTTT.

The chain couples TRBV7-6 to TRBJ1-4; D ambiguous. The V end was cut by 5 bases, the J end by 5 bases, with 15 bases between. The CDR3 contains 15 residues. Germline V gene data show CDR1 as SGHVS and CDR2 as FNYEAQ. The CDR3 reads CASSPSFRSNEKLFF. DNA for the CDR3: TGTGCCAGCAGCCCTAGTTTTAGGTCGAATGAAAAACTGTTTTTT.

The rearrangement joins TRBV5-4 to TRBJ2-7, with TRBD1 identical over 7 bases. V shed 4 bases and J 0 bases; nucleotides not matched to a gene: 7. Germline V lookup: CDR1 SGHNT, CDR2 YYREEE (reference sequence). The CDR3 contains 15 residues. This CDR3 reads CASSLIGTDSYEQYF. DNA for the CDR3: TGTGCCAGCAGCCTAATCGGGACAGACTCCTACGAGCAGTACTTC.

The chain has TRBV12-5 and TRBJ2-3; the match to TRBD1 covers 7 bases. In germline, CDR1 is LGHNT, CDR2 FRNRAP. This CDR3 comprises 14 residues. With V trimmed by 6 bases and J by 4 bases, 7 bases remained unmatched. CDR3 protein: CASGLDRPSDTQYF. The CDR3, as DNA: TGTGCTAGTGGCCTGGACAGGCCATCAGATACGCAGTATTTT.

V is TRBV15 and J is TRBJ2-5, with TRBD1 as a possible D gene (7 bases). V was pared by 3 bases and J by 1 base, with 12 bases between. The CDR3 is 15 amino acids. The germline gives CDR1 LNHNV, CDR2 YYDKDF (reference sequence). The CDR3 DNA is TGTGCCACCAGCAGGGAGGGGACAGCCCAAGAGACCCAGTACTTC. It is translated as CATSREGTAQETQYF.

The chain joins TRBV7-9 to TRBJ2-5; 10 nucleotides agree with TRBD2. This CDR3 has 16 amino acids. Germline assignment: CDR1 SEHNR and CDR2 FQNEAQ (reference sequence). The V gene end was trimmed by 5 bases and the J gene end by 3 bases; junction bases not matched to a gene: 9. CDR3 residues: CASSPYSGGKEETQYF. The CDR3 DNA reads TGTGCCAGCAGCCCGTATAGCGGGGGGAAGGAAGAGACCCAGTACTTC. Complete variable domain (other parts from reference TRBV7-9 and TRBJ2-5): DTGVSQNPRHKITKRGQNVTFRCDPISEHNRLYWYRQTLGQGPEFLTYFQNEAQLEKSRLLSDRFSAERPKGSFSTLEIQRTEQGDSAMYLCASSPYSGGKEETQYFGPGTRLLVL.

This rearrangement joins TRBV18 to TRBJ2-3; 9 bases line up with TRBD2. J gave up 2 bases and V 3 bases, and 3 bases lay outside the gene matches. The CDR3 totals 15 residues. Per the germline V gene, CDR1 is KGHSH and CDR2 is LQKENI. CDR3 amino acids: CASSPSGGFTDTQYF. As DNA, the CDR3 is TGTGCCAGCTCACCTAGCGGGGGATTCACAGATACGCAGTATTTT.